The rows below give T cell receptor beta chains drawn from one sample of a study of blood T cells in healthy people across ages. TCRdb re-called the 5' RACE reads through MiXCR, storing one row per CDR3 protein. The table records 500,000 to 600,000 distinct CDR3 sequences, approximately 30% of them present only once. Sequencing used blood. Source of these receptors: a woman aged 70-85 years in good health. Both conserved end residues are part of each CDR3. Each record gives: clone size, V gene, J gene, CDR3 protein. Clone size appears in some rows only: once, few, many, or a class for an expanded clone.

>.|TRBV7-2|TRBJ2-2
CASSSRGGNTGELFF
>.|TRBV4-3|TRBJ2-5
CASSQQLAGDETQYF
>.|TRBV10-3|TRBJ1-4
CAISGERGQEGGKLFF
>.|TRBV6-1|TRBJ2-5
CASSSLARYQETQYF
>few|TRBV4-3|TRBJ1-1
CASSQGSVNTEAFF
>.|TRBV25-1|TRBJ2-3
CASGRESGPDTQYF
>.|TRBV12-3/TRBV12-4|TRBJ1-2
CASKGTGVRGYTF
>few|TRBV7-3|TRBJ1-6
CASSLRGEYNSPLHF
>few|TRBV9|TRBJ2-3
CASSVEGWRATDTQYF
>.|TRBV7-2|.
CASSIWTGSSYEQYF
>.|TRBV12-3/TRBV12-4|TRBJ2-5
CASSFETQYF
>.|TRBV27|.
CASSPLDRGIREETQYF
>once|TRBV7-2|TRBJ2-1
CASSFERGGAYNEQFF
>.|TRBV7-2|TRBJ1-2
CASRLGGTNYGYTF
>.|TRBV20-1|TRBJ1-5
CSANPGANQPQHF
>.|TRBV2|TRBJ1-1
CASSQGTTGVLTEAFF
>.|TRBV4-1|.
CASSQVAYGEQFF
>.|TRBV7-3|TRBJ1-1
CASSLSGAYTEAFF
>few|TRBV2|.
CASSGREGETQYF
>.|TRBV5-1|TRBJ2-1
CASSSGLAGSYNEQFF
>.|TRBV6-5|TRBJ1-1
CASSYGGQGSTEAFF
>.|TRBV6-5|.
CASSHRAVFYEQYF
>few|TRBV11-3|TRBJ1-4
CASRNNEKLFF
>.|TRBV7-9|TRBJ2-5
CASSQDSLQETQYF
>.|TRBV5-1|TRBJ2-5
CASRAGAQSETQYF